Listed here are 3 T cell receptor beta chains from one sample, sequenced in a study of cytomegalovirus exposure and HLA in healthy donors. Use of 60 Vbeta and 13 Jbeta primers characterized the PCR. Sequenced by immunoSEQ multiplex PCR; TCRdb stores in-frame clones only, minus some. The repertoire holds 150,000 to 200,000 clones, with around nine tenths as singletons. Sequencing used PBMCs. The source of these receptors is a woman aged 18-29 years in good health and CMV-seronegative.

This chain connects TRBV6-4 to TRBJ1-1; 7 nucleotides line up with TRBD1. Per the germline V gene, CDR1 is MRHNA and CDR2 is SNTAGT. CDR3 size: 15 residues. The J segment lost 6 bases and the V segment lost 0 bases, leaving 7 bases of the junction unmatched. The CDR3 nucleotides read TGTGCCAGCAGTGACTCTATGAAGACAGGGTCTGAAGCTTTCTTT. Translation gives CASSDSMKTGSEAFF.

This chain links TRBV6-5 with TRBJ1-2; a possible D gene is TRBD1 (6 bases). The CDR3 sequence is 11 residues long. Trimming removed 5 bases from V and 12 bases from J, with 13 bases in between. The germline V gene encodes CDR1 MNHEY and CDR2 SVGAGI. CDR3 in amino acids: CASSTGFTHTF. The DNA for the CDR3 is TGTGCCAGCAGTACAGGGTTCACTCACACCTTC.

The J gene is TRBJ1-1, the V gene TRBV13, with D unclear. The CDR3 extends over 13 amino acids. Germline V lookup: CDR1 PRHDT, CDR2 FYEKMQ (reference sequence). Trimming cost V 1 base and J 4 bases, with 7 bases left between them. The CDR3 nucleotides read TGTGCCAGCAGCTTAGAGGAGGGCACTGAAGCTTTCTTT. Its protein product is CASSLEEGTEAFF.